Listed below are T cell receptor beta chains from one sample, sequenced in a study of shared clonotypes between healthy human individuals. Sequencing used immunoSEQ multiplex PCR; TCRdb keeps in-frame clones, though not all of them. The data hold 470,000 or so clones, with almost 80% observed a single time. The specimen was PBMCs. These receptor sequences come from a woman between 35 and 50 years old in good health. Some clones in this sample may be carry-over from other donors' samples. Each CDR3 is given with its conserved first and last residue.

v_call	j_call	cdr3_aa
TRBV7-6	TRBJ2-1	CASSVILDREQFF
TRBV10-3	TRBJ2-7	CAISGILAEYYEQYF
TRBV6-5	TRBJ2-2	CASSYGGELFF
TRBV5-1	TRBJ1-3	CASSPGAGGAADTIYF
TRBV28	TRBJ2-7	CASNMGRDEQYF
TRBV19	TRBJ2-4	CASSKPLVDIQYF
TRBV30	TRBJ2-1	CAWGLAFF
TRBV28	TRBJ2-1	CASSTSYNEQFF
TRBV14	TRBJ1-2	CASSHLTSYGYTF
TRBV6-6	TRBJ2-1	CAVGPPPVEQFF
TRBV7-3	TRBJ2-1	CASSWEDSSYNEQFF
TRBV6-1	TRBJ1-1	CASSESFRDTEAFF
TRBV30	TRBJ2-2	CAWSVPRRGSGELFF
TRBV11-2	TRBJ2-1	CASRPLRQSSYNEQFF
TRBV7-2	TRBJ2-1	CASSPQGETYNEQFF
TRBV7-8	TRBJ2-7	CASSLRPRDEQYF
TRBV18	TRBJ2-7	CASSPGTGGAYEQYF
TRBV4-2	TRBJ1-2	CASSQAGSNGYGYTF
TRBV7-9	TRBJ2-5	CASSSGGWQGQETQYF
TRBV2	TRBJ2-6	CVSSLFYGSGANVLTF
TRBV28	TRBJ2-3	CASRGPRGDTQYF
TRBV7-3	TRBJ2-5	CASSPGQGETQYF
TRBV6-5	TRBJ2-1	CANLAGGPYEQFF
TRBV29-1	TRBJ2-7	CSVGGDRGPEQYF
TRBV5-6	TRBJ2-1	CASYRGGLRYNEQFF
TRBV18	TRBJ1-1	CASSPKSETGNTEAFF
TRBV6-1	TRBJ2-7	CASSYTRDNEQYF
TRBV28	TRBJ1-4	CASSLDRQTDEKLFF
TRBV18	TRBJ2-5	CASSPDRGQETQYF
TRBV7-9	TRBJ2-3	CASSLTSATDTQYF
TRBV19	TRBJ2-7	CASSTSGTSGYEQYF
TRBV5-1	TRBJ2-7	CASRRGLAAYEQYF
TRBV18	TRBJ1-2	CASSPPSEGGYTF
TRBV5-1	TRBJ2-3	CASSLNFLDTDTQYF
TRBV5-6	TRBJ1-2	CASSLYEEYYGYTF
TRBV2	TRBJ2-7	CASREDRETSYEQYF
TRBV7-2	TRBJ2-2	CASSITSGRGTGELFF
TRBV4-3	TRBJ2-3	CASSQDTALSGGTDTQYF